This T cell receptor (beta chain) appears in the sequencing data of a study of CD8+CD57+ T cells in acquired aplastic anemia. General study results and limits: Roughly 31 CD8+ CDR3 sequences were shared between patients and controls.

For CDR3 and TCR beta VDJ profiling, genomic DNA was the template used. From the reads, TCRdb called clonotypes with MiXCR, one entry per CDR3 protein. The data contain about 190,000 distinct CDR3 sequences, roughly half of them singletons. Details on this clonotype: Its cognate antigen is unknown.

CDR1 KGHDR and CDR2 SFDVKD come from the germline V gene. CDR3 length: 15 residues. The V and J ends lost 4 bases and 2 bases, in that order; junction bases with no gene match: 3. This sequence originates from a human donor in good health, serving as a control. The chain employs TRBV24-1 and TRBJ2-7, with 11 bases aligning to TRBD2. Sequences were obtained from sorted CD4+, CD8+, or CD8+CD57+ T cells (not recorded which) from PBMCs. The CDR3, as DNA: TGTGCCACCAGTGAGGGACTAGCGGCGACCTACGAGCAGTACTTC. This gives the protein CATSEGLAATYEQYF.